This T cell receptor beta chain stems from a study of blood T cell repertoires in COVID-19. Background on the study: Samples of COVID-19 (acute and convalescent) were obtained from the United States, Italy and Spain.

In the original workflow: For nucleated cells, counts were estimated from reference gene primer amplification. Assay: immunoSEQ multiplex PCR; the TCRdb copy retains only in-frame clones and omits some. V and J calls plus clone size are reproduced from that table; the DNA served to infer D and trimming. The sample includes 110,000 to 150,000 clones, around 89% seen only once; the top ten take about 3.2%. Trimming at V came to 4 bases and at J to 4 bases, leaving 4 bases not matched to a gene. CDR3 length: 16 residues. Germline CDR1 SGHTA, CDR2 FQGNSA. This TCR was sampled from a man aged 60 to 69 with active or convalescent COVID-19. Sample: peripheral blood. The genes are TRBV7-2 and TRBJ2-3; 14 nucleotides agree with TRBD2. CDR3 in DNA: TGTGCCAGCAGCTCCGGGGGACTAGCGGGAGCAGATACGCAGTATTTT. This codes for CASSSGGLAGADTQYF.